A selection of T cell receptor beta chains follows, all from one sample in a study of human T cells and chemical hapten exposure. Using its own MiXCR run on the RACE reads, TCRdb lists one record per CDR3 protein. The table lists 300,000 to 450,000 distinct CDR3 sequences, more than 4.5% of them singletons. Sequencing was performed on whole blood, taken in connection with sensitization to the hapten diphenylcyclopropenone (DPC). The origin of the receptors is a woman aged 45 to 65 with alopecia areata. Some clones in this sample may be carry-over from other donors' samples. Each CDR3 is given with its conserved first and last residue. Each record gives: V gene, D gene, clone size, J gene, CDR3 protein, CDR3 DNA. A D gene is named only where the DNA matches it firmly. Some rows mark clone size as missing; the rest say once, few, many or name a class of expanded clone.

>TRBV2|NA|few|TRBJ2-5
CATAPQYQETQYF
TGTGCCACCGCCCCTCAGTACCAAGAGACCCAGTACTTC
>TRBV29-1|TRBD2|NA|TRBJ2-3
CSVGTSGREDTQYF
TGCAGCGTCGGGACTAGCGGGAGAGAAGATACGCAGTATTTT
>TRBV9|NA|NA|TRBJ2-1
CASSAWPYRVSGDNEQFF
TGTGCCAGCAGCGCCTGGCCTTACAGGGTTTCGGGCGACAATGAGCAGTTCTTC
>TRBV24-1|NA|many|TRBJ2-1
CATALGPSSYNEQFF
TGTGCCACCGCCTTGGGACCCAGCTCCTACAATGAGCAGTTCTTC
>TRBV27|NA|few|TRBJ1-6
CASSSTGTLGSPLHF
TGTGCCAGCAGTTCCACAGGGACTCTAGGCTCACCCCTCCACTTT
>TRBV7-2|TRBD2|few|TRBJ2-5
CASSLSPLRGEGTQYF
TGTGCCAGCAGCTTATCTCCTCTGCGGGGGGAGGGGACCCAGTACTTC
>TRBV12-3/TRBV12-4|NA|few|TRBJ1-3
CASRLQEHSGNTIYF
TGTGCCAGCAGGCTACAGGAGCACTCTGGAAACACCATATATTTT
>TRBV6-2/TRBV6-3|NA|many|TRBJ2-1
CASRRPGSEQFF
TGTGCCAGCAGAAGACCCGGGAGCGAGCAGTTCTTC
>TRBV7-2|NA|many|TRBJ1-6
CASSFPLGAWGSPLHF
TGTGCCAGCAGTTTCCCCCTCGGGGCATGGGGTTCACCCCTCCACTTT
>TRBV27|NA|many|TRBJ2-2
CASSLVSPRAAGELFF
TGTGCCAGCAGTTTAGTCTCGCCTAGGGCGGCCGGGGAGCTGTTTTTT
>TRBV5-1|NA|NA|TRBJ1-1
CASSLGASFEAFF
TGCGCCAGCAGCTTGGGGGCCAGCTTTGAAGCTTTCTTT
>TRBV29-1|NA|many|TRBJ2-3
CSVEGGSTDTQYF
TGCAGCGTTGAAGGGGGGTCCACAGATACGCAGTATTTT
>TRBV6-5|NA|few|TRBJ2-1
CASSFSGSLSNEQFF
TGTGCCAGCAGTTTTAGCGGTTCTTTGTCCAATGAGCAGTTCTTC
>TRBV11-2|TRBD2|NA|TRBJ2-5
CASSPARGLETQYF
TGTGCCAGCAGCCCAGCGCGGGGGTTAGAGACCCAGTACTTC
>TRBV4-2|NA|many|TRBJ2-1
CASSQGRANYNEQFF
TGTGCCAGCAGCCAAGGCAGGGCGAACTACAATGAGCAGTTCTTC
>TRBV7-6|NA|few|TRBJ2-2
CASSLAWGRMDTGELFF
TGTGCCAGCAGCTTAGCGTGGGGCAGAATGGACACCGGGGAGCTGTTTTTT
>TRBV24-1|NA|few|TRBJ1-5
CATSDLRGSRGGAQHF
TGTGCCACCAGTGATTTACGGGGATCCCGGGGAGGAGCCCAGCATTTT
>TRBV18|NA|many|TRBJ2-7
CASSPGREYEQYF
TGTGCCAGCTCACCGGGCCGGGAGTACGAGCAGTACTTC
>TRBV27|NA|many|TRBJ1-6
CASSFGRGGSPLHF
TGTGCCAGCAGTTTCGGGAGGGGAGGTTCACCCCTCCACTTT
>TRBV3-1|TRBD1|many|TRBJ2-7
CASSRDRGKTYEQYF
TGTGCCAGCAGCCGGGACAGGGGGAAAACCTACGAGCAGTACTTC
>TRBV5-1|NA|NA|TRBJ1-2
CASSPGTATLSYTF
TGCGCCAGCAGCCCGGGGACTGCTACATTGAGCTACACCTTC
>TRBV5-1|NA|many|TRBJ2-3
CASSPEGDTQYF
TGCGCCAGCAGCCCGGAGGGAGATACGCAGTATTTT
>TRBV6-1|TRBD2|many|TRBJ2-7
CASSVVTSASYEQYF
TGTGCCAGCAGTGTGGTGACTAGCGCTAGCTACGAGCAGTACTTC
>TRBV9|TRBD1|many|TRBJ1-1
CASSVEGASEAFF
TGTGCCAGCAGCGTCGAGGGGGCCAGTGAAGCTTTCTTT
>TRBV29-1|NA|NA|TRBJ1-2
CSVVGTLEMGGYTF
TGCAGCGTTGTGGGGACTCTGGAAATGGGAGGCTACACCTTC
>TRBV7-8|TRBD2|few|TRBJ2-3
CASSSLGASGRFWTDTQYF
TGTGCCAGCAGCAGCCTGGGGGCTAGCGGGAGGTTTTGGACAGATACGCAGTATTTT